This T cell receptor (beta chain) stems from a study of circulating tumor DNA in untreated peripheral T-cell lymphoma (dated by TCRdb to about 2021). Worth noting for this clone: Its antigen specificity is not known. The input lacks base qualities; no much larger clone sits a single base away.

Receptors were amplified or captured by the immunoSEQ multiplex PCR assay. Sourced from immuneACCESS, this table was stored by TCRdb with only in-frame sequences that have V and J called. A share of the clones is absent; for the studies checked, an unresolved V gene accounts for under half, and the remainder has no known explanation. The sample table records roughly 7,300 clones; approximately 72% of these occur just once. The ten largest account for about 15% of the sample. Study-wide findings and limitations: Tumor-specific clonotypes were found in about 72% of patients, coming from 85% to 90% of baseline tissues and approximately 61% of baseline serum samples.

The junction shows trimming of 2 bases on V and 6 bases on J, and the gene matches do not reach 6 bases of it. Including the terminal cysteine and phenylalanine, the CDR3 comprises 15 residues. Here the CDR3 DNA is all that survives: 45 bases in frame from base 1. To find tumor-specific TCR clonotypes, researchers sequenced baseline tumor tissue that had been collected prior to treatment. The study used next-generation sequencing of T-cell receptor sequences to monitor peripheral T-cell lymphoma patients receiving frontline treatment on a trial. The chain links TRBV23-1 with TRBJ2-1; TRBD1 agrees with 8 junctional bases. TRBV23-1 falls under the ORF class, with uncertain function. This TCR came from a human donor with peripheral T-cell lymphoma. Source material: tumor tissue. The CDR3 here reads CASSQGTGKGNEQFF. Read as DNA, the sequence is TGCGCCAGCAGTCAAGGGACAGGAAAGGGCAATGAGCAGTTCTTC.